This passage covers 23 T cell receptor beta chains from one sample sequenced in a study of shared clonotypes between healthy human individuals. Profiled with immunoSEQ multiplex PCR; TCRdb holds only in-frame clones, not every one. The repertoire holds 2 million to 2.5 million clones, with 92% as singletons. Sequencing was done on a sample of naive CD4+ T cells from PBMCs. Subset indicated: CD45RA+ positively selected. All receptors derive from a man aged 18 to 30 in good health. Some clones in this sample may be carry-over from other donors' samples.

The chain is built from TRBV28 and TRBJ2-1, with 15 bases matching TRBD2. This CDR3 is 13 amino acids long. Germline V lookup: CDR1 MDHEN, CDR2 SYDVKM. J gave up 16 bases and V 7 bases, and 8 bases lay outside the gene matches. CDR3: CASTSGLAGGFFF. CDR3 in DNA: TGTGCCAGCACCTCCGGACTAGCGGGAGGGTTTTTCTTC.

The gene calls are TRBV7-9 and TRBJ2-5; 10 nucleotides line up with TRBD2. There are 14 residues in the CDR3. Looked up from germline, CDR1 is SEHNR and CDR2 is FQNEAQ (reference sequence). Trimming removed 4 bases from V and 4 bases from J; junction bases left unmatched: 3. In DNA, the CDR3 is TGTGCCAGCAGCTCCCGGACTAGCGGAGAGACCCAGTACTTC. This sequence encodes CASSSRTSGETQYF. Together with reference TRBV7-9 and TRBJ2-5, the CDR3 gives the full variable domain: DTGVSQNPRHKITKRGQNVTFRCDPISEHNRLYWYRQTLGQGPEFLTYFQNEAQLEKSRLLSDRFSAERPKGSFSTLEIQRTEQGDSAMYLCASSSRTSGETQYFGPGTRLLVL.

This clone has a handful of counts. The chain links TRBV30 to TRBJ1-4, with 8 bases identical to TRBD1. Looked up from germline, CDR1 is GTSNPN and CDR2 is SVGIG (reference sequence). The CDR3 sequence is 14 residues long. The V and J ends lost 1 base and 9 bases, in that order; junction bases with no gene match: 7. DNA of the CDR3: TGTGCCTGGAGTGCTGGACAGGGAAGTCAAAAACTGTTTTTT. Translation gives CAWSAGQGSQKLFF. Variable domain in full (rest from reference TRBV30 and TRBJ1-4): SQTIHQWPATLVQPVGSPLSLECTVEGTSNPNLYWYRQAAGRGLQLLFYSVGIGQISSEVPQNLSASRPQDRQFILSSKKLLLSDSGFYLCAWSAGQGSQKLFFGSGTQLSVL.

The V gene is TRBV5-1, the J gene TRBJ1-2, with a possible D match to TRBD1 (6 bases). Trimming took off 2 bases at V and 4 bases at J, with 15 bases between the two ends. Germline V gene sequence: CDR1 SGHRS, CDR2 YFSETQ. The CDR3 covers 15 residues. The CDR3 sequence is CASSFQTGTVYGYTF. The DNA of the CDR3 is TGCGCCAGCAGCTTCCAGACAGGAACCGTCTATGGCTACACCTTC.

Concerning this clone: This sample also contains other DNA sequences that code for the same CDR3. V usage is TRBV27 and J usage is TRBJ2-6; D gene uncertain. The CDR3 is made up of 16 amino acids. Germline CDR1 MNHEY, CDR2 SMNVEV (reference sequence). V was shortened by 1 base and J by 2 bases, with 9 bases between the two germline ends. Here the CDR3 reads CASSLYRGTGANVLTF. In DNA form, the CDR3 reads TGTGCCAGCAGTTTATACAGAGGTACTGGGGCCAACGTCCTGACTTTC. Full variable domain (remainder filled in from reference TRBV27 and TRBJ2-6): EAQVTQNPRYLITVTGKKLTVTCSQNMNHEYMSWYRQDPGLGLRQIYYSMNVEVTDKGDVPEGYKVSRKEKRNFPLILESPSPNQTSLYFCASSLYRGTGANVLTFGAGSRLTVL.

Only one count was recorded for this clone. The chain uses TRBV28 and TRBJ1-2, with D tentatively TRBD1 (6 bases). The CDR3 runs 14 residues. Germline CDR1 MDHEN, CDR2 SYDVKM. Trimming took 8 bases from V and 4 from J, leaving 17 bases between them. CDR3 sequence: CASRGQGPSYGYTF. CDR3 in DNA: TGTGCCAGCCGGGGGCAGGGCCCTTCCTATGGCTACACCTTC.

V usage is TRBV18 and J usage is TRBJ2-7; D is tentatively TRBD1 or TRBD2 (5 bases each). Trimming took off 1 base at V and 6 bases at J, with 16 bases between the two ends. The CDR3 has 15 residues. Germline loops: CDR1 KGHSH, CDR2 LQKENI. The CDR3 DNA reads TGTGCCAGCTCACCACAACAGAGCGAGGGGAGCGAGCAGTACTTC. It yields the protein CASSPQQSEGSEQYF.

This clone has a handful of counts. This chain links TRBV29-1 with TRBJ1-1; 8 positions match TRBD1. This CDR3 is 13 amino acids long. The V and J ends lost 6 bases and 3 bases, in that order; junction bases with no gene match: 6. Per the germline V gene, CDR1 is SQVTM and CDR2 is ANQGSEA. CDR3 amino acids: CSVDGQGYTEAFF. DNA of the CDR3: TGCAGCGTGGACGGACAGGGCTACACTGAAGCTTTCTTT.

This sequence joins TRBV18 and TRBJ2-7, with 8 nucleotides matching TRBD1. CDR1 is KGHSH and CDR2 is LQKENI in the germline V gene. J lost 7 bases, V lost 6 bases, and 11 bases had no gene match. This CDR3 comprises 14 residues. CDR3: CASSQVQGAGEQYF. The DNA of the CDR3 is TGTGCCAGCTCCCAGGTTCAGGGGGCGGGAGAGCAGTACTTC.

This chain uses TRBV27 with TRBJ1-1; the D gene is possibly TRBD1 (5 bases). This CDR3 comprises 17 residues. Germline CDR1 reads MNHEY; CDR2 reads SMNVEV (reference sequence). V was cut by 3 bases and J by 5 bases, with 22 bases left in between. CDR3 DNA: TGTGCCAGCAGTTTCCAACACCGGGGGACCCATAGGACTGAAGCTTTCTTT. Protein sequence: CASSFQHRGTHRTEAFF.

The rearrangement uses TRBV2 and TRBJ1-2; D not certain. The CDR3 has 16 residues. Trimming stripped 4 bases from V and 6 bases from J, with 21 bases between. Germline-derived CDR1 and CDR2 are SNHLY and FYNNEI. CDR3: CASSAPSGLIRHGYTF. In DNA form, the CDR3 reads TGTGCCAGCAGTGCGCCCTCTGGGCTGATAAGACATGGCTACACCTTC.

Note on this clone: The sample contains more than one DNA sequence encoding this CDR3. The rearrangement joins TRBV5-1 to TRBJ1-4, with 9 positions matching TRBD1. J gave up 2 bases and V 0 bases, and 2 bases lay outside the gene matches. CDR1 is SGHRS and CDR2 is YFSETQ in the germline V gene. The CDR3 spans 16 residues. CDR3 amino acids: CASSLGQGVTNEKLFF. The DNA of the CDR3 is TGCGCCAGCAGCTTGGGACAGGGGGTGACTAATGAAAAACTGTTTTTT. Based on the CDR3 plus reference TRBV5-1 and TRBJ1-4, the full variable domain is KAGVTQTPRYLIKTRGQQVTLSCSPISGHRSVSWYQQTPGQGLQFLFEYFSETQRNKGNFPGRFSGRQFSNSRSEMNVSTLELGDSALYLCASSLGQGVTNEKLFFGSGTQLSVL.

The rearrangement joins TRBV9 to TRBJ2-7; TRBD2 matches 11 bases. Trimming took 1 base from V and 5 from J; bases not matched to a gene: 8. CDR3 size: 16 residues. Germline values: CDR1 SGDLS, CDR2 YYNGEE. CDR3 region: CASSVLAGGLYNEQYF. CDR3 bases: TGTGCCAGCAGCGTACTAGCGGGAGGTTTATACAACGAGCAGTACTTC. The variable domain in full, completed from reference TRBV9 and TRBJ2-7, reads DSGVTQTPKHLITATGQRVTLRCSPRSGDLSVYWYQQSLDQGLQFLIQYYNGEERAKGNILERFSAQQFPDLHSELNLSSLELGDSALYFCASSVLAGGLYNEQYFGPGTRLTVT.

This chain connects TRBV11-2 to TRBJ2-7; 8 nucleotides agree with TRBD1. CDR1 SGHAT and CDR2 FQNNGV come from the germline V gene. V gave up 5 bases and J gave up 0 bases; unmatched junction bases: 18. There are 19 residues in the CDR3. The DNA of the CDR3 is TGTGCCAGCAGCCACATGGGAAGGGTCCCAGGGGGCAGCTCCTACGAGCAGTACTTC. It is translated as CASSHMGRVPGGSSYEQYF.

This chain connects TRBV29-1 to TRBJ2-2, with D possibly being TRBD1 (5 bases). CDR1 and CDR2 from the germline V gene are SQVTM and ANQGSEA. The CDR3 has 12 amino acids. Trimming took off 7 bases at V and 3 bases at J, with 9 bases between the two ends. CDR3 sequence: CSALGDTGELFF. DNA of the CDR3: TGCAGCGCGCTAGGGGACACCGGGGAGCTGTTTTTT.

This clone occurred once. The CDR3 DNA follows: TGTGCCAGCAGCCCTTATCGCGACGCAGGAACCGGGGAGCTGTTTTTT. Its translation is CASSPYRDAGTGELFF. This sequence joins TRBV28 and TRBJ2-2, with D unresolved. The V and J ends lost 6 bases and 5 bases respectively, with 19 bases between them. Germline V gene lookup returns CDR1 MDHEN and CDR2 SYDVKM. CDR3 size: 16 residues.

The chain couples TRBV5-4 to TRBJ2-6, with 11 bases fitting TRBD2. This CDR3 region has 19 residues. J was trimmed by 0 bases and V by 4 bases; bases with no gene match: 9. The germline V gene encodes CDR1 SGHNT and CDR2 YYREEE (reference sequence). The DNA of the CDR3 is TGTGCCAGCAGCCCTGGTGGACTAGCGGGTAGCTCTGGGGCCAACGTCCTGACTTTC. This encodes CASSPGGLAGSSGANVLTF.

V is TRBV28 and J is TRBJ1-5; D not certain. The CDR3 loop spans 12 amino acids. Trimming stripped 4 bases from V and 7 bases from J, with 8 bases between. CDR1 and CDR2 (germline): MDHEN, SYDVKM. CDR3 loop: CASSSWVQPQHF. The CDR3 coding sequence is TGTGCCAGCAGTTCCTGGGTCCAGCCCCAGCATTTT.

The rearrangement links TRBV28 to TRBJ1-2; D remains unclear. CDR3 length equals 13 residues. Germline lookup yields CDR1 MDHEN and CDR2 SYDVKM. V shed 7 bases and J shed 8 bases, with 17 bases lying between them. The CDR3 loop is CASNYDGRWGYTF. The CDR3 DNA reads as TGTGCCAGCAATTACGACGGGCGGTGGGGCTACACCTTC.

J is TRBJ2-5 and V is TRBV11-1; D may be TRBD1 or TRBD2 (6 bases each). The length of the CDR3 is 14 residues. The V and J ends lost 3 bases and 4 bases respectively, with 12 bases between them. Germline assignment: CDR1 SGHAT and CDR2 FQDESV (reference sequence). CDR3 loop: CASSLGGVTETQYF. In DNA form, the CDR3 reads TGTGCCAGCAGCTTGGGGGGCGTCACAGAGACCCAGTACTTC.

This clone has only one observation. V gene TRBV29-1 combines with J gene TRBJ1-1, with 9 bases identical to TRBD1. CDR1 and CDR2 (germline): SQVTM, ANQGSEA. J lost 0 bases, V lost 5 bases, and 4 bases had no gene match. There are 14 residues in the CDR3. CDR3 nucleotides: TGCAGCGTTTCACGGACAGGGGTGAACACTGAAGCTTTCTTT. Encoded protein: CSVSRTGVNTEAFF.

This chain connects TRBV2 to TRBJ1-1; 7 positions agree with TRBD1. Looked up from germline, CDR1 is SNHLY and CDR2 is FYNNEI. The CDR3 is 12 residues long. V gave up 6 bases and J gave up 10 bases; unmatched junction bases: 8. CDR3 coding DNA: TGTGCCAGCAGGGCTGACAGGGTGACAGCTTTCTTT. It codes for CASRADRVTAFF. The whole variable domain, remainder taken from reference TRBV2 and TRBJ1-1, is EPEVTQTPSHQVTQMGQEVILRCVPISNHLYFYWYRQILGQKVEFLVSFYNNEISEKSEIFDDQFSVERPDGSNFTLKIRSTKLEDSAMYFCASRADRVTAFFGQGTRLTVV.

The chain has TRBV7-9 and TRBJ2-5; TRBD2 matches at 9 bases. This CDR3 has 15 amino acids. CDR1 is SEHNR, CDR2 FQNEAQ, per germline (reference sequence). V lost 3 bases and J lost 4; bases outside the gene matches: 6. The CDR3 here is CASSFSLAGSETQYF. CDR3 nucleotides: TGTGCCAGCAGCTTTTCCCTAGCGGGGTCAGAGACCCAGTACTTC.